This is a list of T cell receptor beta chains from one sample in a study of blood T cell repertoires in COVID-19. TCRdb's table, derived via immunoSEQ multiplex PCR, lists solely in-frame clones and lacks some. The sample holds 150,000 to 200,000 clones, 80% seen once. Sequencing was carried out using PBMCs or T cells enriched from blood (not recorded which). These receptors were taken from a woman aged 55-75 years who had recovered from COVID-19. The CDR3 runs from the conserved cysteine through the conserved F or W. The D gene is left open where the match is weak. Expanded clones get a size class; other rows say once, few or many, or leave the size out.

cdr3_aa	cdr3_nt	j_call	clone_size	d_call	cdr3_length	v_call
CASSSTGTIWGTRSGNTIYF	TGTGCCAGCAGCTCCACAGGGACGATATGGGGGACCCGCTCTGGAAACACCATATATTTT	TRBJ1-3	.	.	20	TRBV7-6
CATSEAGLNTGELFF	TGTGCCACCAGTGAGGCGGGACTGAACACCGGGGAGCTGTTTTTT	TRBJ2-2	few	.	15	TRBV24-1
CAISESGRAHSPGELFF	TGTGCCATCAGTGAGTCAGGCAGGGCCCATTCTCCGGGGGAGCTGTTTTTT	TRBJ2-2	.	.	17	TRBV10-3
CASSYFVGEATF	TGTGCCAGCAGTTACTTCGTGGGGGAGGCCACCTTC	TRBJ1-2	.	.	12	TRBV6-5
CASSQATVAEAFF	TGTGCCAGCAGCCAGGCGACAGTCGCTGAAGCTTTCTTT	TRBJ1-1	.	.	13	TRBV5-4
CASSLEAGDKEKLFF	TGTGCCAGCAGCTTGGAGGCAGGGGATAAGGAAAAACTGTTTTTT	TRBJ1-4	.	.	15	TRBV5-4
CASSCRLAGGPREQYF	TGTGCCAGCAGCTGTAGACTAGCGGGGGGGCCGCGTGAGCAGTACTTC	TRBJ2-7	few	TRBD2	16	TRBV7-3
CASSGKLPGSRDGYTF	TGTGCCAGCAGCGGAAAACTTCCGGGGAGCAGAGACGGCTACACCTTC	TRBJ1-2	.	.	16	TRBV9
CASSLRRLAGGDVKETQYF	TGCGCCAGCAGCTTGCGGCGACTAGCGGGGGGGGACGTTAAAGAGACCCAGTACTTC	TRBJ2-5	once	TRBD2	19	TRBV5-1
CASSLDGTGAYEQYF	TGTGCCAGCAGCTTAGATGGGACAGGGGCCTACGAGCAGTACTTC	TRBJ2-7	.	TRBD1	15	TRBV7-9
CASSPGQGSSTNQPQHF	TGTGCCAGCAGCCCAGGACAGGGGAGTTCAACCAATCAGCCCCAGCATTTT	TRBJ1-5	.	TRBD1	17	TRBV9
CASSYRGKETRFSNQPQHF	TGTGCCAGTAGTTACAGGGGTAAGGAGACCCGATTTAGCAATCAGCCCCAGCATTTT	TRBJ1-5	few	TRBD1	19	TRBV19
CASSSRLDRNNSPLHF	TGCGCCAGCAGCAGTCGCTTGGACAGGAATAATTCACCCCTCCACTTT	TRBJ1-6	.	TRBD1	16	TRBV4-1
CATAQGIYEQYF	TGTGCCACCGCTCAGGGTATCTACGAGCAGTACTTC	TRBJ2-7	.	.	12	TRBV2
CASSPDKIAGELFF	TGTGCCAGCTCGCCAGACAAGATCGCCGGGGAGCTGTTTTTT	TRBJ2-2	.	.	14	TRBV18
CASSPLSGTGGGYTF	TGTGCCAGCAGCCCCTTATCAGGGACAGGGGGTGGCTACACCTTC	TRBJ1-2	.	TRBD1	15	TRBV14
CASSAVNYGYTF	TGTGCCAGCAGCGCGGTTAACTATGGCTACACCTTC	TRBJ1-2	.	.	12	TRBV5-4
CASSPQRGGLYEQYF	TGCGCCAGCAGCCCCCAGCGGGGGGGCCTCTACGAGCAGTACTTC	TRBJ2-7	.	TRBD2	15	TRBV4-1
CASSTGITSYNEQFF	TGTGCCAGCTCGACAGGGATAACCTCCTACAATGAGCAGTTCTTC	TRBJ2-1	few	TRBD1	15	TRBV9
CASSPTGTFRPNEKLFF	TGTGCCAGCAGCCCAACCGGGACTTTCCGACCCAATGAAAAACTGTTTTTT	TRBJ1-4	.	.	17	TRBV7-2
CASTPAGLGFNEQFF	TGTGCCAGCACCCCCGCCGGACTTGGGTTCAATGAGCAGTTCTTC	TRBJ2-1	.	.	15	TRBV6-2/TRBV6-3
CASSSAGASYEQYF	TGTGCCAGCAGTTCAGCGGGCGCGTCCTACGAGCAGTACTTC	TRBJ2-7	.	.	14	TRBV27
CASISHGETQYF	TGTGCCAGCATCAGTCATGGAGAGACCCAGTACTTC	TRBJ2-5	.	.	12	TRBV3-1/TRBV3-2
CATSFRLGAPEQYF	TGTGCCACCAGTTTCCGACTAGGGGCCCCCGAGCAGTACTTC	TRBJ2-7	.	.	14	TRBV15
CASSPGQTEAFF	TGTGCCTCTAGCCCAGGACAGACTGAAGCTTTCTTT	TRBJ1-1	.	.	12	TRBV10-3
CASSGGQGARGEQYF	TGTGCCAGCAGCGGGGGACAGGGGGCTCGGGGCGAGCAGTACTTC	TRBJ2-7	once	TRBD1	15	TRBV11-2
CASSVQEGWYYGYTF	TGTGCCAGCAGTGTTCAGGAGGGGTGGTACTATGGCTACACCTTC	TRBJ1-2	.	.	15	TRBV2
CASSSGLLYGYTF	TGTGCCAGCAGTTCGGGACTGCTCTATGGCTACACCTTC	TRBJ1-2	.	.	13	TRBV27
CASSLVASQETQYF	TGTGCCAGCAGCTTAGTGGCTAGCCAAGAGACCCAGTACTTC	TRBJ2-5	.	.	14	TRBV7-2
CASSVEYRGRNTGELFF	TGTGCCAGCAGCGTAGAATACAGGGGGAGGAACACCGGGGAGCTGTTTTTT	TRBJ2-2	.	TRBD1	17	TRBV9
CASRITSGGAFRAEQYF	TGTGCCAGCAGGATAACTAGCGGGGGGGCCTTTCGGGCCGAGCAGTACTTC	TRBJ2-7	few	TRBD2	17	TRBV11-3
CASSVQLSNTGELFF	TGTGCCAGCAGTGTACAGCTATCGAACACCGGGGAGCTGTTTTTT	TRBJ2-2	.	.	15	TRBV2
CASSLTQGNTEAFF	TGTGCCAGCAGCCTAACCCAGGGGAACACTGAAGCTTTCTTT	TRBJ1-1	.	.	14	TRBV11-2
CASNRGRENTEAFF	TGTGCCAGCAATCGCGGGAGAGAGAACACTGAAGCTTTCTTT	TRBJ1-1	.	.	14	TRBV9
CASSSRGSTTYEQYF	TGTGCCAGCAGCTCTCGGGGGTCAACGACCTACGAGCAGTACTTC	TRBJ2-7	.	.	15	TRBV13
CASSGGLPYNEQFF	TGCGCCAGCAGCGGGGGACTACCCTACAATGAGCAGTTCTTC	TRBJ2-1	.	TRBD2	14	TRBV5-1
CASSQGTGRNQPQHF	TGTGCCAGCAGCCAAGGGACAGGGAGGAATCAGCCCCAGCATTTT	TRBJ1-5	.	TRBD1	15	TRBV3-1/TRBV3-2
CASSLDREADTQYF	TGCGCCAGCAGCTTGGACAGGGAAGCAGATACGCAGTATTTT	TRBJ2-3	.	.	14	TRBV5-1
CASSQQRGGYTGELFF	TGTGCCAGCAGCCAACAACGGGGGGGATACACCGGGGAGCTGTTTTTT	TRBJ2-2	.	TRBD2	16	TRBV3-1/TRBV3-2
CASSRQGVRTDTQYF	TGTGCCAGCAGCCGCCAGGGGGTACGGACAGATACGCAGTATTTT	TRBJ2-3	.	TRBD1	15	TRBV5-6
CASSPLSGSNQPQHF	TGCGCCAGCAGCCCCCTCTCAGGGAGCAATCAGCCCCAGCATTTT	TRBJ1-5	.	.	15	TRBV4-1